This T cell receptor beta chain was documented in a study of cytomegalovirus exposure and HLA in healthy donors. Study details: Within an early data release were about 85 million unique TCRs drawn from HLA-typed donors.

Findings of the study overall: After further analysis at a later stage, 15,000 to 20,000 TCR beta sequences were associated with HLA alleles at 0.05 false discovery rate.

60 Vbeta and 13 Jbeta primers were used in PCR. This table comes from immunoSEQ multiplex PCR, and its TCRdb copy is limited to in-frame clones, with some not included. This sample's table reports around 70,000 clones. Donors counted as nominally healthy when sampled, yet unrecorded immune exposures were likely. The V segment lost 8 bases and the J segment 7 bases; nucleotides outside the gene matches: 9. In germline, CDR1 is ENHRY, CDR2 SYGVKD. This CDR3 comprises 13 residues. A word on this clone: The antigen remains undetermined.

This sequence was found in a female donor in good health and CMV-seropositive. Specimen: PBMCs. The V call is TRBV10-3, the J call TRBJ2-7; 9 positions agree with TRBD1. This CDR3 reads CAIQLGQGNEQYF. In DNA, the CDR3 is TGTGCCATCCAGTTGGGACAGGGAAATGAGCAGTACTTC.